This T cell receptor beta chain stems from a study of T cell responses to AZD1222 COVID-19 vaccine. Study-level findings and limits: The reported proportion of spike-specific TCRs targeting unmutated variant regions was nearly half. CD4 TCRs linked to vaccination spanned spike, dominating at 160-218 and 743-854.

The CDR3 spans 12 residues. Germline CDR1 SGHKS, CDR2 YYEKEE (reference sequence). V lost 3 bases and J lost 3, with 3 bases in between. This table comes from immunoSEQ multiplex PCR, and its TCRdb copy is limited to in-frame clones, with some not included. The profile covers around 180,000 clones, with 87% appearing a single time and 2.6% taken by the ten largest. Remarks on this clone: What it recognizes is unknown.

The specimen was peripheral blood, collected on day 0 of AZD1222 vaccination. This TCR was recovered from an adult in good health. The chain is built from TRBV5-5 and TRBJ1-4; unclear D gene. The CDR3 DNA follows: TGTGCCAGCAGCTCCGCTAATGAAAAACTGTTTTTT. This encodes CASSSANEKLFF.